The T cell receptor (beta chain) described here comes from a study of identical twins. Overall study results and limits: Memory repertoires showed no such pattern, whereas abundant cord blood beta clonotypes carried fewer insertions.

To note about this clonotype: Antigen specificity is unknown.

Trimming removed 1 base from V and 3 bases from J; junction bases left unmatched: 4. The CDR3 is made up of 15 amino acids. CDR1 and CDR2 from the germline V gene are MGHRA and YSYEKL. The authors used template switching to add a universal primer site and gave cDNA unique molecular identifiers. TCRdb independently ran MiXCR on the 5' RACE reads; one entry per CDR3 protein. This repertoire shows a few hundred thousand distinct CDR3 sequences, about 8.3% found once; its top ten account for over 2.5%. The same sample was also studied in work on yellow fever vaccine responses in identical twins.

This rearrangement joins TRBV4-1 to TRBJ1-2; 8 bases agree with TRBD1. This receptor was obtained from a woman aged 18-35 years in good health. The sequenced sample was CD8+ T cells sorted from blood. The CDR3 is CASSQVTGDYYGYTF. CDR3 DNA sequence: TGCGCCAGCAGCCAAGTGACAGGGGACTACTATGGCTACACCTTC.